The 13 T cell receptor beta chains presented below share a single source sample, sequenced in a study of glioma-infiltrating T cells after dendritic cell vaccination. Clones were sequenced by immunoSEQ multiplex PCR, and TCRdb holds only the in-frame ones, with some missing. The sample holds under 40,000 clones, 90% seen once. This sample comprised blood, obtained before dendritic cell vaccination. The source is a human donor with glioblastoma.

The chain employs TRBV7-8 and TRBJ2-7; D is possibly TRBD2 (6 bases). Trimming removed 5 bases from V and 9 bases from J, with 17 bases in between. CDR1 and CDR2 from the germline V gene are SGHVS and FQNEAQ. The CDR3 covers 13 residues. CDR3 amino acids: CASSTIMGGSQYF. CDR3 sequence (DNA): TGTGCCAGCAGCACGATAATGGGGGGTTCGCAGTACTTC. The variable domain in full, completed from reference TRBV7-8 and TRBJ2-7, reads GAGVSQSPRYKVAKRGQDVALRCDPISGHVSLFWYQQALGQGPEFLTYFQNEAQLDKSGLPSDRFFAERPEGSVSTLKIQRTQQEDSAVYLCASSTIMGGSQYFGPGTRLTVT.

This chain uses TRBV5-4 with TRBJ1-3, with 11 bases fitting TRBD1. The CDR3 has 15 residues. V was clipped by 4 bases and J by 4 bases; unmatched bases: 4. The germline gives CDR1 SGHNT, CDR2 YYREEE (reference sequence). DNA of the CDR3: TGTGCCAGCAGCCCGGGACAGGGGGGCGGAAACACCATATATTTT. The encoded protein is CASSPGQGGGNTIYF.

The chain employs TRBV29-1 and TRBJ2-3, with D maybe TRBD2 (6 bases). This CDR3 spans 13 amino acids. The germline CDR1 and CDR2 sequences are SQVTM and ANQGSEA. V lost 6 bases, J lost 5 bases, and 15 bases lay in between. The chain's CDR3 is CSVLGTFRDTQYF. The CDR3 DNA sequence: TGCAGCGTCCTTGGGACTTTTCGAGATACGCAGTATTTT.

The CDR3 nucleotides read TGCGCCAGCAGCCAAGATGGGAGAGCCTCCTACAATGAGCAGTTCTTC. Amino acid sequence: CASSQDGRASYNEQFF. The chain employs TRBV4-1 and TRBJ2-1, with D possibly TRBD2 on 5 matching bases. V lost 0 bases, J lost 0 bases, and 9 bases lay in between. The germline V gene has CDR1 MGHRA and CDR2 YSYEKL. The CDR3 is 16 residues long.

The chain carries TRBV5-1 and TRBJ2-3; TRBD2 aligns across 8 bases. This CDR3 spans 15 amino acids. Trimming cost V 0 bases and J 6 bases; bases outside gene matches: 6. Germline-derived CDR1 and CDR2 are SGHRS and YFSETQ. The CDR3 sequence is CASSLAQLAEDTQYF. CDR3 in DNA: TGCGCCAGCAGCTTGGCCCAACTAGCGGAGGATACGCAGTATTTT.

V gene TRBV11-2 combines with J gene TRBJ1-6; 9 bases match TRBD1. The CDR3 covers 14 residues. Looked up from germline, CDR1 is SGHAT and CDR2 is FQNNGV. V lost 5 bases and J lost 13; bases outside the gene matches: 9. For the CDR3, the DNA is TGTGCCAGCAGCCTTGGGACAGGGACAACTCCCCTCCACTTT. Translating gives CASSLGTGTTPLHF.

CDR3 DNA sequence: TGTGCCATCCAAGGGTCGGGGGGCTTTTACGAGCAGTACTTC. Translated, it gives CAIQGSGGFYEQYF. This rearrangement joins TRBV6-5 to TRBJ2-7, with D maybe TRBD2 (7 bases). V was cut by 10 bases and J by 4 bases, with 20 bases left in between. Germline CDR1 is MNHEY and CDR2 is SVGAGI. This CDR3 is 14 amino acids long.

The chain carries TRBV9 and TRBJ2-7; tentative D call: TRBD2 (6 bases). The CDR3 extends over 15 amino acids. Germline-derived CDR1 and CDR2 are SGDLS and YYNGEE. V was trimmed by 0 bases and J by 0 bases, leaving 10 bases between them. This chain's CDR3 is CASSVDETSSYEQYF. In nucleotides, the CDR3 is TGTGCCAGCAGCGTAGATGAGACTAGCTCCTACGAGCAGTACTTC.

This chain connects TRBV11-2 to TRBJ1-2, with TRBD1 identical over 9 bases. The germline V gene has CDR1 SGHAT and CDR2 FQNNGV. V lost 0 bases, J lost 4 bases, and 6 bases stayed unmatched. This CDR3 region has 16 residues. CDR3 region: CASSLEWGTGPYGYTF. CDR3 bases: TGTGCCAGCAGCTTAGAGTGGGGGACAGGGCCCTATGGCTACACCTTC.

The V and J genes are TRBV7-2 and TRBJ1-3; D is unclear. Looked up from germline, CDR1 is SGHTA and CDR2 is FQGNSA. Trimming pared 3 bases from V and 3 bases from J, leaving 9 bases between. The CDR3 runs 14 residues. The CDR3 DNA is TGTGCCAGCAGCTTTAGCATGAGTGGAAACACCATATATTTT. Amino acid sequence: CASSFSMSGNTIYF.

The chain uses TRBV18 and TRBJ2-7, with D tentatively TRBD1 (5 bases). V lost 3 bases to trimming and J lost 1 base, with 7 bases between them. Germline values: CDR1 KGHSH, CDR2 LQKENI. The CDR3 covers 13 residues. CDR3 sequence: CASSPQGSYEQYF. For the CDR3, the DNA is TGTGCCAGCTCACCCCAGGGTTCCTACGAGCAGTACTTC. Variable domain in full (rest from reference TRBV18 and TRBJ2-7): NAGVMQNPRHLVRRRGQEARLRCSPMKGHSHVYWYRQLPEEGLKFMVYLQKENIIDESGMPKERFSAEFPKEGPSILRIQQVVRGDSAAYFCASSPQGSYEQYFGPGTRLTVT.

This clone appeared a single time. CDR3 residues: CASRADRDKETQYF. In DNA form, the CDR3 reads TGTGCCAGCAGAGCGGACAGGGACAAAGAGACCCAGTACTTC. V is TRBV6-5 and J is TRBJ2-5; 8 bases line up with TRBD1. From germline, CDR1 is MNHEY and CDR2 SVGAGI. This CDR3 region has 14 residues. With V trimmed by 6 bases and J by 3 bases, 6 bases remained unmatched.

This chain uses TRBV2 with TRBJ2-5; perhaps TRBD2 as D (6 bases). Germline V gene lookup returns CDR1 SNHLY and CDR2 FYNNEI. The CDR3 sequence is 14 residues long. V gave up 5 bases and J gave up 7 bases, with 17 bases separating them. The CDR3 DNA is TGTGCCAGCAGTCGGGACTTCATTCTTGGGACCCAGTACTTC. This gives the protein CASSRDFILGTQYF.